This passage covers 5 T cell receptor beta chains from one sample sequenced in a study of pediatric ulcerative colitis. Some clones are missing from TCRdb's copy, which holds only in-frame ones; the method was immunoSEQ multiplex PCR. The table includes more than 12,000 clones, around 89% detected once. The sample was blood. The source is a boy younger than 18 with moderate ulcerative colitis.

J is TRBJ1-1 and V is TRBV11-2; D remains unclear. Germline values: CDR1 SGHAT, CDR2 FQNNGV. The CDR3 is 13 amino acids. Between the trimmed V and J ends, which lost 1 base and 0 bases, there was a span of 3 bases. The CDR3 reads CASSLVVNTEAFF. The CDR3 DNA follows: TGTGCCAGCAGCTTAGTAGTGAACACTGAAGCTTTCTTT.

This chain joins TRBV28 and TRBJ2-7; 8 bases fit TRBD1. V dropped 7 bases and J dropped 4; count of bases not matched to a gene: 12. The CDR3 totals 15 residues. CDR1 and CDR2 (germline): MDHEN, SYDVKM. CDR3 bases: TGTGCCAGCAACCCGGGACAGGTGGCCCTTTACGAGCAGTACTTC. Translating it yields CASNPGQVALYEQYF.

The chain joins TRBV13 to TRBJ2-7, with TRBD2 as a possible D gene (5 bases). Germline lookup yields CDR1 PRHDT and CDR2 FYEKMQ (reference sequence). The CDR3 is 12 amino acids. The germline V and J ends were trimmed by 5 bases and 5 bases, with 10 bases remaining between them. CDR3 loop: CASSLTGNEQYF. CDR3 nucleotides: TGTGCCAGCAGCCTCACGGGGAACGAGCAGTACTTC.

V usage is TRBV5-1 and J usage is TRBJ2-7; D call uncertain. CDR1 and CDR2 (germline): SGHRS, YFSETQ. The CDR3 contains 12 residues. Trimming removed 4 bases at V and 4 bases at J, with 9 bases between. The CDR3 reads CASSKDLYEQYF. As DNA, the CDR3 is TGCGCCAGCAGCAAGGACCTATACGAGCAGTACTTC.

J is TRBJ2-5 and V is TRBV7-2; TRBD2 agrees at 8 bases. The V gene end was trimmed by 1 base and the J gene end by 1 base; junction bases not matched to a gene: 5. This CDR3 has 16 residues. In germline, CDR1 is SGHTA, CDR2 FQGNSA. The CDR3 DNA sequence: TGTGCCAGCAGCTTAGGAGGTCGGGGGGGCCAAGAGACCCAGTACTTC. Its translation is CASSLGGRGGQETQYF.